Following are 30 T cell receptor beta chains from one sample sequenced in a study of blood T cells in healthy people across ages. The authors ran a second PCR of roughly 6 to 12 cycles using a sample-barcoded 5' primer and a J-beta primer mix. TCRdb passed the 5' RACE reads through MiXCR, listing each CDR3 protein once. The data show some 900,000 distinct CDR3 sequences, under 50% seen once. Sequenced sample: blood. The receptors derive from a man aged 25 to 45 in good health.

The chain recombines TRBV9 with TRBJ2-3, with 15 bases lining up with TRBD2. The CDR3 is 16 residues long. The germline gives CDR1 SGDLS, CDR2 YYNGEE. With 4 bases clipped from V and 4 bases from J, the junction kept 4 bases outside the gene matches. CDR3 coding DNA: TGTGCCAGCAGCTTTCGGACTAGCGGGGGGGCAGATACGCAGTATTTT. It translates to CASSFRTSGGADTQYF.

This clonotype appeared a few times. The chain links TRBV20-1 to TRBJ1-1, with D perhaps matching TRBD1 (5 bases). The CDR3 is 14 residues long. With 6 bases removed from V and 2 bases from J, the gap between germline ends came to 16 bases. The germline gives CDR1 DFQATT, CDR2 SNEGSKA (reference sequence). The DNA of the CDR3 is TGCAGTGCCACTCCATGGCAGGGAAACACTGAAGCTTTCTTT. Protein: CSATPWQGNTEAFF.

The CDR3 loop is CASSQRQMWNEQYF. The CDR3 DNA reads TGTGCCAGCAGCCAACGACAGATGTGGAACGAGCAGTACTTC. The chain has TRBV13 and TRBJ2-7, with D possibly being TRBD1 (5 bases). CDR1 is PRHDT and CDR2 is FYEKMQ in the germline V gene (reference sequence). There are 14 residues in the CDR3. V lost 5 bases to trimming and J lost 5 bases, with 16 bases between them.

J is TRBJ1-2 and V is TRBV25-1; D is perhaps TRBD1 (5 bases). The CDR3 has 13 residues. Per germline, CDR1 MGHDK and CDR2 SYGVNS. Trimming shortened V by 0 bases and J by 12 bases, and 14 bases separated the two germline ends. Here the CDR3 reads CASSEYGAQKNTF. The DNA of the CDR3 is TGTGCCAGCAGTGAATATGGGGCTCAGAAGAACACCTTC.

This chain connects TRBV4-1 to TRBJ2-1; 13 bases are a match to TRBD2. The germline V gene has CDR1 MGHRA and CDR2 YSYEKL. Losses at the gene ends were 3 bases for V and 8 bases for J; bases not matched to a gene: 7. The CDR3 covers 16 residues. The CDR3 reads CASSHLLAGGQDEQFF. In DNA, the CDR3 is TGCGCCAGCAGCCATCTACTAGCGGGGGGGCAAGATGAGCAGTTCTTC.

In regard to this clonotype: A clone one base away is much larger, so this may be a read error. The rearrangement joins TRBV5-6 to TRBJ2-5, with D maybe TRBD1 (6 bases). Judging by the DNA end, TRBJ2-1 fits better; the J call may be wrong. The CDR3 covers 14 residues. CDR1 and CDR2 from the germline V gene are SGHDT and YYEEEE. The DNA of the CDR3 is TGTGCCAGCTCCTACGGGACACTCCAAGAGACCCAGTTCTTC. Its translation: CASSYGTLQETQFF.

The chain joins TRBV20-1 to TRBJ2-7; D is perhaps TRBD2 (6 bases). CDR3 length: 12 residues. Germline-derived CDR1 and CDR2 are DFQATT and SNEGSKA (reference sequence). Trimming removed 6 bases at V and 4 bases at J, with 13 bases between. The CDR3 coding sequence is TGCAGTGCCCACGGGGGTGGATACGAGCAGTACTTC. Amino acid sequence: CSAHGGGYEQYF.

The chain employs TRBV20-1 and TRBJ1-1, with unresolved D. Germline CDR1 and CDR2: DFQATT and SNEGSKA (reference sequence). The CDR3 contains 13 residues. The CDR3 here is CRASGVMNTEAFF. As DNA, the CDR3 is TGCAGGGCCTCGGGAGTGATGAACACTGAAGCTTTCTTT.

V is TRBV7-9 and J is TRBJ2-4, with D perhaps matching TRBD1 (6 bases). Germline loops: CDR1 SEHNR, CDR2 FQNEAQ (reference sequence). This CDR3 is built from 15 residues. The V end was cut by 3 bases, the J end by 6 bases, with 15 bases between. DNA of the CDR3: TGTGCCAGCAGCTTGACCAGGGGAGAGGTAAACATTCAGTACTTC. Amino acid sequence: CASSLTRGEVNIQYF.

V and J are TRBV5-1 and TRBJ1-2; no reliable D call. Trimming shortened V by 1 base and J by 6 bases, and 28 bases separated the two germline ends. The CDR3 is made up of 19 amino acids. CDR1 SGHRS and CDR2 YFSETQ come from the germline V gene. The CDR3 DNA sequence: TGCGCCAGCAGCTTGCGGGCCCCCGGACCCACGATCCGGCCCCATGGCTACACCTTC. Its protein is CASSLRAPGPTIRPHGYTF.

This clonotype was seen only a few times. This chain links TRBV10-3 with TRBJ2-3; 8 bases map to TRBD1. V shed 6 bases, J shed 3 bases, and the junction held 8 bases outside the gene matches. CDR1 is ENHRY and CDR2 is SYGVKD in the germline V gene. There are 15 residues in the CDR3. The CDR3 DNA reads as TGTGCCATCAGAGACAGGGACAGGATTACAGATACGCAGTATTTT. Protein product: CAIRDRDRITDTQYF.

This chain links TRBV27 with TRBJ2-3; perhaps D is TRBD1 or TRBD2 (5 bases each). Germline CDR1 is MNHEY and CDR2 is SMNVEV (reference sequence). V lost 8 bases, J lost 6 bases, and 18 bases lay in between. CDR3 size: 14 residues. The CDR3 DNA sequence: TGTGCCAGCCAGGAGGCAGGGACCCTGGATACGCAGTATTTT. Its protein is CASQEAGTLDTQYF.

Notes on this clonotype: A read error may produce the germline difference seen at one junction end. The gene calls are TRBV14 and TRBJ2-3; unclear D gene. The CDR3 length is 14 residues. CDR1 SGHDN and CDR2 FVKESK come from the germline V gene. The CDR3 sequence is CPSSQVTSTDTQYF. The CDR3 nucleotides are TGTCCCAGCAGCCAAGTAACCTCCACAGATACGCAGTATTTT.

The chain is built from TRBV7-9 and TRBJ1-1; D call uncertain. The CDR3 is 14 amino acids. Germline CDR1 SEHNR, CDR2 FQNEAQ (reference sequence). Trimming stripped 0 bases from V and 4 bases from J, with 9 bases between. The CDR3 region is CASSLALGSTEAFF. CDR3 DNA sequence: TGTGCCAGCAGCTTAGCGCTGGGTAGCACTGAAGCTTTCTTT.

In DNA form, the CDR3 reads TGTGCCAGCAGCTCGGACGGACTCTCGATTAATGAGCAGTTCTTC. Translating gives CASSSDGLSINEQFF. The rearrangement joins TRBV11-3 to TRBJ2-1; D perhaps matches TRBD2 (5 bases). The CDR3 spans 15 residues. Trimming took off 4 bases at V and 7 bases at J, with 17 bases between the two ends. Per the germline V gene, CDR1 is SGHNT and CDR2 is YENEEA.

This chain links TRBV5-1 with TRBJ1-1; a weak D match, TRBD1 (5 bases). The CDR3 totals 16 residues. Germline V gives CDR1 SGHRS, CDR2 YFSETQ. Between the trimmed V and J ends, which lost 4 bases and 3 bases, there was a span of 19 bases. The CDR3 DNA is TGCGCCAGCAGCCAAGGAGGGTCCTCAGGGTACACTGAAGCTTTCTTT. Its protein is CASSQGGSSGYTEAFF. The full variable domain, rest sourced from reference TRBV5-1 and TRBJ1-1, is KAGVTQTPRYLIKTRGQQVTLSCSPISGHRSVSWYQQTPGQGLQFLFEYFSETQRNKGNFPGRFSGRQFSNSRSEMNVSTLELGDSALYLCASSQGGSSGYTEAFFGQGTRLTVV.

The chain carries TRBV3-1 and TRBJ1-2; a possible D gene is TRBD1 (6 bases). CDR1 is LGHDT, CDR2 YNNKEL, per germline (reference sequence). Trimming shortened V by 4 bases and J by 0 bases, and 21 bases separated the two germline ends. This CDR3 comprises 18 residues. The CDR3 DNA reads as TGTGCCAGCAGCCTTAGCTTCTTCCTACAGGGCGCTAACTATGGCTACACCTTC. Translating it yields CASSLSFFLQGANYGYTF.

The gene calls are TRBV25-1 and TRBJ1-4, with 9 bases matching TRBD1. V was pared by 3 bases and J by 2 bases, with 7 bases of the junction left unmatched. From germline, CDR1 is MGHDK and CDR2 SYGVNS. The CDR3 covers 17 residues. The DNA of the CDR3 is TGTGCCAGCAGTGAGCCGGGACAGGGTGTGACTAATGAAAAACTGTTTTTT. Amino acid sequence: CASSEPGQGVTNEKLFF.

The gene calls are TRBV9 and TRBJ2-5; 9 positions match TRBD2. In germline, CDR1 is SGDLS, CDR2 YYNGEE. J was trimmed by 3 bases and V by 4 bases; bases with no gene match: 7. This CDR3 spans 15 amino acids. The CDR3 nucleotides read TGTGCCAGCAGCCCAGGGACTAGCCAGGAAGAGACCCAGTACTTC. The encoded protein is CASSPGTSQEETQYF.

This rearrangement joins TRBV5-6 to TRBJ1-5; TRBD1 matches 10 bases. This CDR3 is 15 amino acids long. CDR1 and CDR2 from the germline V gene are SGHDT and YYEEEE. J lost 6 bases, V lost 2 bases, and 5 bases had no gene match. CDR3 nucleotide sequence: TGTGCCAGCAGCTTTGGACAGGGGGAAGGTCAGCCCCAGCATTTT. This sequence encodes CASSFGQGEGQPQHF.

V and J are TRBV29-1 and TRBJ2-7; perhaps TRBD1 as D (6 bases). The germline gives CDR1 SQVTM, CDR2 ANQGSEA. The CDR3 has 13 residues. Trimming stripped 2 bases from V and 0 bases from J, with 8 bases between. CDR3: CSVERDNSYEQYF. The CDR3 nucleotides read TGCAGCGTTGAAAGGGACAACTCCTACGAGCAGTACTTC.

V gene TRBV20-1 combines with J gene TRBJ2-7; TRBD1 aligns across 7 bases. Germline V gene data show CDR1 as DFQATT and CDR2 as SNEGSKA (reference sequence). V shed 6 bases and J 0 bases; nucleotides not matched to a gene: 11. The CDR3 consists of 15 residues. The CDR3 DNA follows: TGCAGTGCCCCACCGGGGACAGACCTCTCCTACGAGCAGTACTTC. Its protein product is CSAPPGTDLSYEQYF.

This clonotype was found a few times. This chain connects TRBV4-3 to TRBJ2-7; no definite D call. This CDR3 spans 17 amino acids. Trimming removed 0 bases at V and 0 bases at J, with 15 bases between. Germline V gene sequence: CDR1 LGHNA, CDR2 YSLEER. The CDR3 DNA reads TGCGCCAGCAGCCAAGATTGGTTAGCAGGAGCCTCCTACGAGCAGTACTTC. Protein product: CASSQDWLAGASYEQYF.

The chain recombines TRBV10-3 with TRBJ2-5; a possible D gene is TRBD2 (6 bases). Trimming removed 6 bases at V and 1 base at J, with 12 bases between. CDR1 and CDR2 from the germline V gene are ENHRY and SYGVKD. CDR3 length equals 14 residues. The CDR3 sequence is CAIRDTGSQETQYF. The CDR3 DNA follows: TGTGCCATCAGGGACACCGGGAGCCAAGAGACCCAGTACTTC.

The chain couples TRBV18 to TRBJ2-3, with D maybe TRBD2 (6 bases). The germline V gene encodes CDR1 KGHSH and CDR2 LQKENI. V was clipped by 4 bases and J by 3 bases, with 17 bases between them. The CDR3 runs to 16 residues. The CDR3 region is CASSLWDLGGTDTQYF. The CDR3, as DNA: TGTGCCAGCTCACTTTGGGACTTGGGCGGGACAGATACGCAGTATTTT.

V gene TRBV20-1 combines with J gene TRBJ1-1; D ambiguous. Germline CDR1 reads DFQATT; CDR2 reads SNEGSKA (reference sequence). V lost 6 bases and J 1 base, leaving 15 bases between the germline ends. The CDR3 spans 14 residues. In nucleotides, the CDR3 is TGCAGTGCCCCCGCCCGTTTGGGGAACACTGAAGCTTTCTTT. This encodes CSAPARLGNTEAFF.

This clonotype was detected a few times. The genes are TRBV27 and TRBJ2-1; 8 nucleotides line up with TRBD2. The CDR3 spans 16 residues. The V segment lost 2 bases and the J segment 3 bases; nucleotides outside the gene matches: 6. The V gene's germline CDR1 is MNHEY and CDR2 SMNVEV (reference sequence). The CDR3 reads CASSLHRGGLYNEQFF. The CDR3 bases are TGTGCCAGCAGTTTACACCGGGGGGGGCTCTACAATGAGCAGTTCTTC.

The V and J genes are TRBV11-3 and TRBJ2-5, with D hard to call. V gave up 5 bases and J gave up 5 bases, with 21 bases separating them. CDR3 length: 16 residues. The germline V gene has CDR1 SGHNT and CDR2 YENEEA. The CDR3 region has the DNA TGTGCCAGCAGCAATGCAGGAAATACAGTGTCGGAGACCCAGTACTTC. Protein sequence: CASSNAGNTVSETQYF.

The chain uses TRBV18 and TRBJ2-5; maybe TRBD2 (6 bases). Germline V gives CDR1 KGHSH, CDR2 LQKENI. This CDR3 spans 16 amino acids. Deletions cut 2 bases from V and 1 base from J, with 14 bases between. Here the CDR3 reads CASSPRAGIIQETQYF. CDR3 sequence (DNA): TGTGCCAGCTCACCAAGGGCGGGAATTATCCAAGAGACCCAGTACTTC.

This chain connects TRBV7-2 to TRBJ2-1; TRBD2 matches 10 bases. Germline values: CDR1 SGHTA, CDR2 FQGNSA. This CDR3 has 15 residues. The V gene end was trimmed by 8 bases and the J gene end by 2 bases; junction bases not matched to a gene: 6. The CDR3 reads CASVLSGGAYNEQFF. CDR3 DNA: TGTGCCAGCGTGCTCAGCGGGGGGGCCTACAATGAGCAGTTCTTC.